These T cell receptor beta chains were read from a single sample in a study of neurological immune-mediated disorders. TCRdb reprocessed the 5' RACE reads via MiXCR and lists one record per CDR3 protein. The data hold 85,000 to 110,000 distinct CDR3 sequences, with 9.5% to 14% observed a single time. The sample consisted of PBMCs. The source of these receptors is a female donor with HTLV-1-associated myelopathy (HAM/TSP). CDR3s include the opening cysteine and the closing phenylalanine or tryptophan. The D gene is left open where the match is weak. Where a row states a size, it is once, few, many or the class of an expanded clone; other rows omit it.

clone_size	v_call	cdr3_length	j_call	d_call	cdr3_nt	cdr3_aa
many	TRBV20-1	16	TRBJ1-6	TRBD1	TGCAGTGCTAGAGAGCTAGGGGACAGCCGGAATTCACCCCTCCACTTT	CSARELGDSRNSPLHF
many	TRBV7-9	13	TRBJ2-1	NA	TGTGCCAGCAGCCCTCCCGGGAGCAATGAGCAGTTCTTC	CASSPPGSNEQFF
many	TRBV12-3/TRBV12-4	14	TRBJ1-1	NA	TGTGCCAGCAGTTTGATGGATGGGAACACTGAAGCTTTCTTT	CASSLMDGNTEAFF
many	TRBV11-2	17	TRBJ2-7	TRBD1	TGTGCCAGCAGCCTTAGAGAAGGGACAGGGGGCGGCTACGAGCAGTACTTC	CASSLREGTGGGYEQYF
many	TRBV5-1	16	TRBJ1-2	TRBD1	TGCGCCAGCAGCTTGGGGACAGGGACTACTAACTATGGCTACACCTTC	CASSLGTGTTNYGYTF
many	TRBV9	17	TRBJ2-3	TRBD1	TGTGCCAGCAGCGTAGGAGGACAGGGGGACTCCACAGATACGCAGTATTTT	CASSVGGQGDSTDTQYF
many	TRBV20-1	14	TRBJ2-7	NA	TGCAGTGCTCAAATAGGCCCGGTCTCCTACGAGCAGTACTTC	CSAQIGPVSYEQYF
NA	TRBV7-3	17	TRBJ1-3	TRBD1	TGTGCCAGCAGCTTAACGGGGACAGGGACCTCTGGAAACACCATATATTTT	CASSLTGTGTSGNTIYF
many	TRBV7-9	16	TRBJ1-1	TRBD1	TGTGCCAGCAGCCTTCTGGGACAGGGAATGAACACTGAAGCTTTCTTT	CASSLLGQGMNTEAFF
many	TRBV29-1	13	TRBJ1-1	NA	TGCAGCGTTGAGAAGGGGACTAGGACTGAAGCTTTCTTT	CSVEKGTRTEAFF
many	TRBV25-1	16	TRBJ2-2	TRBD2	TGTGCCAGCAGTGATAGCGGGGGAGCCAGCACCGGGGAGCTGTTTTTT	CASSDSGGASTGELFF
many	TRBV12-3/TRBV12-4	12	TRBJ2-1	NA	TGTGCCAGCAGTTACAACCTCAATGAGCAGTTCTTC	CASSYNLNEQFF
few	TRBV21-1	15	TRBJ2-7	NA	TGTGCCAGCAGAAAGGGGGACCTTCGCCCCTACGAGCAGTACTTC	CASRKGDLRPYEQYF
many	TRBV15	13	TRBJ2-7	NA	TGTGCTACCAGCCCGGGTTTCCCCTACGAGCAGTACTTC	CATSPGFPYEQYF
few	TRBV14	13	TRBJ2-2	NA	TGTGCCAGCAGCCAAGTTAACACCGGGGAGCTGTTTTTT	CASSQVNTGELFF
few	TRBV5-1	17	TRBJ2-5	NA	TGCGCCAGCAGCGCGAAGGTTTCGCGGGGGCCTCAAGAGACCCAGTACTTC	CASSAKVSRGPQETQYF
many	TRBV2	14	TRBJ1-4	NA	TGTGCCAGCGCATGGGGTGCAACTAATGAAAAACTGTTTTTT	CASAWGATNEKLFF
many	TRBV20-1	13	TRBJ1-2	TRBD1	TGCAGTCCAAGTGGGGACAGAAGCTATGGCTACACCTTC	CSPSGDRSYGYTF
many	TRBV7-9	13	TRBJ2-6	NA	TGTGCCAGCAGCTTAGCTGGGGCCAACGTCCTGACTTTC	CASSLAGANVLTF
few	TRBV28	13	TRBJ2-7	TRBD2	TGTGCCAGCGGAAGCGGGGGGGATTACGAGCAGTACTTC	CASGSGGDYEQYF
many	TRBV20-1	13	TRBJ2-1	NA	TGCAGTGCTACTTACGGGACGCACAATGAGCAGTTCTTC	CSATYGTHNEQFF
many	TRBV7-2	15	TRBJ2-6	TRBD2	TGTGCCAGCACCATCGGGGGGGTTGGGGCCAACGTCCTGACTTTC	CASTIGGVGANVLTF
NA	TRBV21-1	18	TRBJ2-7	NA	TGTGCCAGCAGCAAAAAGCCTAGCGGGGGGCTCACCACCTACGAGCAGTACTTC	CASSKKPSGGLTTYEQYF